Below are 10 T cell receptor beta chains sequenced from a single sample in a study of control samples from healthy donors and cancer patients. Assay: immunoSEQ multiplex PCR; the TCRdb copy retains only in-frame clones and omits some. This sample has about 94,000 clones; 90% occur once, and the top ten carry more than 3.5%. The sample was blood. These receptors all stem from a woman under 30 in good health.

The V gene is TRBV5-4, the J gene TRBJ1-2; no definite D call. The CDR3 spans 11 residues. Looked up from germline, CDR1 is SGHNT and CDR2 is YYREEE (reference sequence). V was cut by 1 base and J by 2 bases, with 0 bases left in between. This CDR3 is CASSLNYGYTF. Written as DNA, the CDR3 is TGTGCCAGCAGCTTGAACTATGGCTACACCTTC.

This chain links TRBV5-6 with TRBJ1-3; D remains unclear. CDR3 length: 13 residues. Trimming cost V 3 bases and J 4 bases, with 8 bases left between them. CDR1 and CDR2 (germline): SGHDT, YYEEEE. CDR3 nucleotides: TGTGCCAGCAGCTCGACGGTGGGAAACACCATATATTTT. Amino acid sequence: CASSSTVGNTIYF. Together with reference TRBV5-6 and TRBJ1-3, the CDR3 gives the full variable domain: DAGVTQSPTHLIKTRGQQVTLRCSPKSGHDTVSWYQQALGQGPQFIFQYYEEEERQRGNFPDRFSGHQFPNYSSELNVNALLLGDSALYLCASSSTVGNTIYFGEGSWLTVV.

The chain employs TRBV3-1 (or the pseudogene TRBV3-2) and TRBJ2-5, with D possibly TRBD2 on 7 matching bases. The CDR3 spans 15 residues. The germline gives CDR1 LGHDT, CDR2 YNNKEL (reference sequence). V was clipped by 4 bases and J by 3 bases, with 15 bases between them. DNA of the CDR3: TGTGCCAGCAGCCCGATCGGGGGGCGTAAAGAGACCCAGTACTTC. This codes for CASSPIGGRKETQYF.

The chain employs TRBV5-5 and TRBJ1-2; D might be TRBD1 (6 bases). Per germline, CDR1 SGHKS and CDR2 YYEKEE (reference sequence). The V end lost 4 bases, the J end lost 5 bases, and 18 bases lay between the germline ends. CDR3 size: 15 residues. CDR3 coding DNA: TGTGCCAGCAGCAAGCCGGGGGGCCCGGGGTATGGCTACACCTTC. Its protein product is CASSKPGGPGYGYTF.

V gene TRBV5-1 combines with J gene TRBJ2-7, with TRBD1 as a possible D gene (6 bases). The CDR3 has 12 residues. CDR1 is SGHRS and CDR2 is YFSETQ in the germline V gene. The V end lost 3 bases, the J end lost 3 bases, and 7 bases lay between the germline ends. This chain's CDR3 is CASSSDSYEQYF. Written as DNA, the CDR3 is TGCGCCAGCAGCTCGGACAGCTACGAGCAGTACTTC.

This clone was counted once. The J gene is TRBJ1-2, the V gene TRBV3-1 (or the pseudogene TRBV3-2); tentative D call: TRBD1 (6 bases). V was pared by 9 bases and J by 4 bases, with 27 bases between. The CDR3 is 17 residues long. The germline gives CDR1 LGHDT, CDR2 YNNKEL (reference sequence). The DNA for the CDR3 is TGTGCCAGAAGGGGGGTTGGCTTATCCCACCGCGCCTATGGCTACACCTTC. It specifies CARRGVGLSHRAYGYTF.

This chain joins TRBV5-1 and TRBJ1-1; D is ambiguous. The CDR3 is 15 residues long. Germline values: CDR1 SGHRS, CDR2 YFSETQ. Trimming took 1 base from V and 2 from J, leaving 12 bases between them. In nucleotides, the CDR3 is TGCGCCAGCAGCTTGTTCGCGGGTTCTAACACTGAAGCTTTCTTT. Encoded protein: CASSLFAGSNTEAFF.

The chain joins TRBV5-6 to TRBJ1-1; TRBD1 aligns across 10 bases. The CDR3 consists of 16 residues. V shed 0 bases, J shed 1 base, and the junction held 3 bases outside the gene matches. CDR1 is SGHDT, CDR2 YYEEEE, per germline. The CDR3 bases are TGTGCCAGCAGCTTGGGGGGACAGGGGAGGAACACTGAAGCTTTCTTT. This encodes CASSLGGQGRNTEAFF. Full variable domain (missing parts from reference TRBV5-6 and TRBJ1-1): DAGVTQSPTHLIKTRGQQVTLRCSPKSGHDTVSWYQQALGQGPQFIFQYYEEEERQRGNFPDRFSGHQFPNYSSELNVNALLLGDSALYLCASSLGGQGRNTEAFFGQGTRLTVV.

The V gene is TRBV6-5, the J gene TRBJ1-2, with 8 bases that match TRBD1. V dropped 5 bases and J dropped 2; count of bases not matched to a gene: 7. CDR3 length: 15 residues. The V gene's germline CDR1 is MNHEY and CDR2 SVGAGI. In nucleotides, the CDR3 is TGTGCCAGCAGTAATACAGGGGGGCAGAACTATGGCTACACCTTC. Translating gives CASSNTGGQNYGYTF.

The chain combines TRBV3-1 (or the pseudogene TRBV3-2) with TRBJ2-7; TRBD2 agrees at 13 bases. CDR1 and CDR2 (germline): LGHDT, YNNKEL (reference sequence). With 5 bases clipped from V and 0 bases from J, the junction kept 7 bases outside the gene matches. The CDR3 contains 17 residues. The CDR3, as DNA: TGTGCCAGCAGCATAACTAGCGGGGGGGACTTCTCCTACGAGCAGTACTTC. This sequence encodes CASSITSGGDFSYEQYF.